Here is one T cell receptor (beta chain) with its context. Germline values: CDR1 SGHRS, CDR2 YFSETQ. The CDR3 contains 14 residues. TCRdb re-called the 5' RACE reads and shows each CDR3 protein once, DNA omitted. The listing records around 450,000 distinct CDR3 sequences. The data were obtained in a study of monozygotic twins with inflammatory bowel disease. This clonotype originated in a human donor with ulcerative colitis or Crohn's disease, or a healthy co-twin of an affected twin (not recorded which). The gene calls are TRBV5-1 and TRBJ2-3; the D call of TRBD2 rests on TCRdb alone, since no DNA is present to check it. The material sequenced was blood. The CDR3 protein is CASSFGSYTDTQYF.